The 32 T cell receptor beta chains below come from one sample, sequenced in a study of blood T cell repertoires in COVID-19. This table comes from immunoSEQ multiplex PCR, and its TCRdb copy is limited to in-frame clones, with some not included. Of 260,000 or so clones detected, approximately 91% appear once; the ten largest clones hold approximately 8.5%. Sequenced: peripheral blood. Source of these receptors: a man aged 18 to 29 with active or convalescent COVID-19.

The table lists this clone with a count of one. The chain combines TRBV18 with TRBJ2-3; no clear D gene. CDR1 and CDR2 from the germline V gene are KGHSH and LQKENI. CDR3 length equals 15 residues. Trimming shortened V by 1 base and J by 0 bases, and 8 bases separated the two germline ends. CDR3: CASSPQEWSTDTQYF. In DNA form, the CDR3 reads TGTGCCAGCTCACCACAGGAGTGGAGCACAGATACGCAGTATTTT.

The chain couples TRBV6-6 to TRBJ1-1, with unresolved D. Trimming shortened V by 9 bases and J by 0 bases, and 17 bases separated the two germline ends. The CDR3 is 15 residues long. Germline lookup yields CDR1 MNHNY and CDR2 SVGAGI (reference sequence). CDR3 residues: CASQISQMMNTEAFF. As DNA, the CDR3 is TGTGCCAGTCAGATTTCACAGATGATGAACACTGAAGCTTTCTTT.

The V gene is TRBV10-3, the J gene TRBJ2-1; 7 nucleotides align to TRBD1. Germline V gene sequence: CDR1 ENHRY, CDR2 SYGVKD. Germline trimming cut 5 bases from V and 7 bases from J; bases unmatched to any gene: 8. This CDR3 has 14 amino acids. The CDR3 DNA reads as TGTGCCATCAGTCGACAGGGCGGCCAGAATGAGCAGTTCTTC. This codes for CAISRQGGQNEQFF.

This chain connects TRBV6-1 to TRBJ2-1; 9 bases agree with TRBD2. Germline V lookup: CDR1 MNHNS, CDR2 SASEGT. The trim removed 1 base at V and 4 bases at J, leaving 2 bases unmatched. This CDR3 has 15 amino acids. The DNA for the CDR3 is TGTGCCAGCAGTGAAGAAAGCGGGGGGTACAATGAGCAGTTCTTC. Its translation: CASSEESGGYNEQFF.

This chain links TRBV7-9 with TRBJ1-5; TRBD1 is a possible D gene (6 bases). The CDR3 extends over 14 amino acids. Trimming left V 5 bases short and J 7 bases short, with 15 bases between. From germline, CDR1 is SEHNR and CDR2 FQNEAQ (reference sequence). The CDR3 loop reads CASSGEGGGQPQHF. DNA for the CDR3: TGTGCCAGCAGCGGGGAAGGGGGTGGCCAGCCCCAGCATTTT. Complete variable domain (other parts from reference TRBV7-9 and TRBJ1-5): DTGVSQNPRHKITKRGQNVTFRCDPISEHNRLYWYRQTLGQGPEFLTYFQNEAQLEKSRLLSDRFSAERPKGSFSTLEIQRTEQGDSAMYLCASSGEGGGQPQHFGDGTRLSIL.

This sequence joins TRBV10-3 and TRBJ2-2; D not certain. Per the germline V gene, CDR1 is ENHRY and CDR2 is SYGVKD. CDR3 size: 16 residues. V lost 0 bases, J lost 4 bases, and 12 bases lay in between. The CDR3 is CAISESLGPSTGELFF. The CDR3 DNA sequence: TGTGCCATCAGTGAGTCTCTGGGCCCGAGCACCGGGGAGCTGTTTTTT.

This chain connects TRBV11-2 to TRBJ1-1; perhaps TRBD1 as D (6 bases). V shed 2 bases and J shed 4 bases, with 14 bases lying between them. Germline-derived CDR1 and CDR2 are SGHAT and FQNNGV. The CDR3 totals 15 residues. CDR3 protein: CASSLIGGLSTEAFF. The CDR3 DNA reads as TGTGCCAGCAGCTTAATCGGGGGGCTGAGCACTGAAGCTTTCTTT.

This sequence joins TRBV5-1 and TRBJ2-3, with D perhaps TRBD2 (5 bases). The CDR3 sequence is 16 residues long. CDR1 SGHRS and CDR2 YFSETQ come from the germline V gene. V was clipped by 4 bases and J by 0 bases, with 15 bases between them. The CDR3 bases are TGCGCCAGCAGCAACCTCGGACGGACTAGCACAGATACGCAGTATTTT. This encodes CASSNLGRTSTDTQYF.

This clone was counted only a few times. The rearrangement uses TRBV6-7 and TRBJ1-5; D possibly corresponds to TRBD1 (5 bases). TRBV6-7 is designated an ORF whose function remains uncertain. This CDR3 has 13 amino acids. Trimming pared 2 bases from V and 9 bases from J, leaving 11 bases between. Written as DNA, the CDR3 is TGTGCCAGCAGTTACCATCTGGGGGGGCCCCAGCATTTT. It is translated as CASSYHLGGPQHF.

The rearrangement links TRBV3-1 (or the pseudogene TRBV3-2) to TRBJ1-1; possible D gene TRBD1, 5 bases. V was clipped by 3 bases and J by 6 bases, with 14 bases between them. The length of the CDR3 is 14 residues. Germline V gene lookup returns CDR1 LGHDT and CDR2 YNNKEL (reference sequence). The CDR3 spells CASSHGGTLAEAFF. CDR3 bases: TGTGCCAGCAGCCATGGGGGGACGCTCGCTGAAGCTTTCTTT.

The genes are TRBV9 and TRBJ2-6; D is perhaps TRBD1 (5 bases). Trimming pared 1 base from V and 4 bases from J, leaving 15 bases between. CDR3 length: 17 amino acids. Germline values: CDR1 SGDLS, CDR2 YYNGEE. CDR3 nucleotides: TGTGCCAGCAGCGTACAGGGTCTGCCCCTCGGGGCCAACGTCCTGACTTTC. This encodes CASSVQGLPLGANVLTF.

V gene TRBV18 combines with J gene TRBJ1-6; D remains unclear. The V end was cut by 4 bases, the J end by 7 bases, with 17 bases between. Germline CDR1 KGHSH, CDR2 LQKENI. The CDR3 loop spans 16 amino acids. Here the CDR3 reads CASSQPAARRNSPLHF. CDR3 nucleotide sequence: TGTGCCAGCTCACAGCCCGCGGCCCGGAGGAATTCACCCCTCCACTTT.

Comments on this clone: A read error may be the cause here, since a much bigger clone is one base away. CDR3 residues: CASSNSGGPDTQYF. The DNA of the CDR3 is TGTGCCAGCAGCAATAGCGGGGGGCCAGATACGCAGTATTTT. The chain employs TRBV9 and TRBJ2-3, with 10 bases fitting TRBD2. CDR1 and CDR2 (germline): SGDLS, YYNGEE. The length of the CDR3 is 14 residues. The V and J ends lost 4 bases and 4 bases, in that order; junction bases with no gene match: 3. The full variable domain, with the rest looked up from reference TRBV9 and TRBJ2-3, is DSGVTQTPKHLITATGQRVTLRCSPRSGDLSVYWYQQSLDQGLQFLIQYYNGEERAKGNILERFSAQQFPDLHSELNLSSLELGDSALYFCASSNSGGPDTQYFGPGTRLTVL.

This chain links TRBV7-6 with TRBJ1-3, with D unresolved. From germline, CDR1 is SGHVS and CDR2 FNYEAQ. The CDR3 sequence is 16 residues long. Trimming pared 4 bases from V and 0 bases from J, leaving 13 bases between. The CDR3 sequence: CASSSRLGNSGNTIYF. CDR3 in DNA: TGTGCCAGCAGCTCCCGACTAGGGAACTCTGGAAACACCATATATTTT.

The chain is built from TRBV5-5 and TRBJ1-1, with TRBD1 as a possible D gene (5 bases). The length of the CDR3 is 13 residues. In germline, CDR1 is SGHKS, CDR2 YYEKEE (reference sequence). The V gene lost 0 bases and the J gene lost 3 bases, with 6 bases spanning the gap. The CDR3 DNA follows: TGTGCCAGCAGCTTGGCCAGGGACACTGAAGCTTTCTTT. It codes for CASSLARDTEAFF.

The chain carries TRBV18 and TRBJ1-5; 7 bases are a match to TRBD1. After removal of 5 bases from V and 1 base from J, the junction contained 5 bases not matched to a gene. The CDR3 is made up of 15 amino acids. Looked up from germline, CDR1 is KGHSH and CDR2 is LQKENI. The CDR3 nucleotides are TGTGCCAGCTCATCAGGACAGGCAAGCAATCAGCCCCAGCATTTT. This sequence encodes CASSSGQASNQPQHF.

In DNA form, the CDR3 reads TGTGCCAGCAGTGGACCCCGACAGGGCAGCTATGGCTACACCTTC. It encodes CASSGPRQGSYGYTF. The V call is TRBV2, the J call TRBJ1-2; 7 bases are a match to TRBD1. Germline CDR1 is SNHLY and CDR2 is FYNNEI. The CDR3 runs to 15 residues. V dropped 4 bases and J dropped 4; count of bases not matched to a gene: 9.

The chain recombines TRBV7-9 with TRBJ1-4; perhaps TRBD1 as D (6 bases). The CDR3 consists of 16 residues. The V and J ends lost 1 base and 0 bases respectively, with 9 bases between them. Germline V gene data show CDR1 as SEHNR and CDR2 as FQNEAQ (reference sequence). CDR3 nucleotide sequence: TGTGCCAGCAGCTTAGGAGGGACAACAACTAATGAAAAACTGTTTTTT. This codes for CASSLGGTTTNEKLFF.

The chain couples TRBV29-1 to TRBJ1-2; 7 bases are shared with TRBD1. V lost 7 bases and J lost 1; bases outside the gene matches: 12. CDR1 and CDR2 (germline): SQVTM, ANQGSEA. The CDR3 has 15 residues. The CDR3 DNA reads as TGCAGCGCCGAGCGGGTCGGACAGGATAACTATGGCTACACCTTC. This encodes CSAERVGQDNYGYTF.

J is TRBJ2-3 and V is TRBV9; 7 bases agree with TRBD1. The CDR3 contains 16 residues. Trimming took 3 bases from V and 1 from J; bases not matched to a gene: 8. Looked up from germline, CDR1 is SGDLS and CDR2 is YYNGEE. The CDR3 reads CASSASSGGGTDTQYF. CDR3 bases: TGTGCCAGCAGCGCCTCCTCAGGGGGAGGCACAGATACGCAGTATTTT.

The J gene is TRBJ1-1, the V gene TRBV15, with a weak D call TRBD1 (6 bases). Germline V gene data show CDR1 as LNHNV and CDR2 as YYDKDF (reference sequence). The V and J ends lost 0 bases and 8 bases respectively, with 16 bases between them. This CDR3 region has 15 residues. CDR3 DNA: TGTGCCACCAGCAGAGATCTACAGACAGGAGCGGAAGCTTTCTTT. Translated, it gives CATSRDLQTGAEAFF.

V gene TRBV4-3 combines with J gene TRBJ1-6; 9 bases match TRBD1. After removal of 3 bases from V and 10 bases from J, the junction contained 7 bases not matched to a gene. The CDR3 spans 15 residues. Germline-derived CDR1 and CDR2 are LGHNA and YSLEER. CDR3 nucleotide sequence: TGCGCCAGCAGCCAGATGGGACAGGGCTTGTCACCCCTCCACTTT. Translating it yields CASSQMGQGLSPLHF.

The chain couples TRBV7-8 to TRBJ2-1, with TRBD1 identical over 12 bases. Germline V gives CDR1 SGHVS, CDR2 FQNEAQ. CDR3 length: 19 residues. V shed 8 bases and J 6 bases; nucleotides not matched to a gene: 20. CDR3 nucleotides: TGTGCCAGCCGAGCAAAACGGGACAGGGGGCGAAATAGATCCAATGAGCAGTTCTTC. Protein product: CASRAKRDRGRNRSNEQFF.

The chain is built from TRBV5-1 and TRBJ1-2; 7 bases agree with TRBD1. Germline CDR1 SGHRS, CDR2 YFSETQ. The CDR3 is 16 amino acids. The trim removed 0 bases at V and 8 bases at J, leaving 13 bases unmatched. The CDR3 region is CASSLAGGQFQAGYTF. The CDR3 DNA reads as TGCGCCAGCAGCTTGGCCGGGGGACAGTTCCAGGCGGGCTACACCTTC.

This clone was counted once. The chain recombines TRBV27 with TRBJ1-6, with TRBD1 matching over 8 bases. The CDR3 loop spans 14 amino acids. The ends lost 3 bases at V and 10 bases at J; junction bases unmatched: 5. Germline loops: CDR1 MNHEY, CDR2 SMNVEV (reference sequence). CDR3 sequence reads: CASSLTGVRSPLHF. The CDR3 coding sequence is TGTGCCAGCAGTTTGACAGGGGTTCGGTCACCCCTCCACTTT.

The CDR3 spells CASSPDARVAEAFF. The CDR3 DNA is TGTGCCAGCAGTCCTGATGCCCGAGTCGCTGAAGCTTTCTTT. This chain uses TRBV28 with TRBJ1-1; D remains unclear. V dropped 5 bases and J dropped 6 bases, with 16 bases sitting between them. The CDR3 totals 14 residues. The germline V gene encodes CDR1 MDHEN and CDR2 SYDVKM.

J is TRBJ1-2 and V is TRBV5-1; 7 nucleotides line up with TRBD1. Per germline, CDR1 SGHRS and CDR2 YFSETQ. After removal of 0 bases from V and 3 bases from J, the junction contained 5 bases not matched to a gene. The CDR3 totals 15 residues. The CDR3 loop is CASSLATGDYYGYTF. CDR3 bases: TGCGCCAGCAGCTTGGCCACAGGGGACTACTATGGCTACACCTTC.

The rearrangement joins TRBV7-9 to TRBJ2-7; maybe TRBD1 (5 bases). Between the trimmed V and J ends, which lost 6 bases and 2 bases, there was a span of 20 bases. Germline-derived CDR1 and CDR2 are SEHNR and FQNEAQ (reference sequence). This CDR3 has 16 residues. The CDR3 region has the DNA TGTGCCAGCAGTGGACAAGACGTCGGTAACCCCTACGAGCAGTACTTC. It specifies CASSGQDVGNPYEQYF.

This sequence joins TRBV3-1 (or the pseudogene TRBV3-2) and TRBJ1-1, with TRBD1 identical over 8 bases. V shed 4 bases, J shed 4 bases, and the junction held 5 bases outside the gene matches. This CDR3 spans 14 amino acids. Germline lookup yields CDR1 LGHDT and CDR2 YNNKEL (reference sequence). CDR3: CASSPGGRSTEAFF. The CDR3, as DNA: TGTGCCAGCAGCCCAGGGGGCCGGAGCACTGAAGCTTTCTTT.

V usage is TRBV18 and J usage is TRBJ1-2; a possible D gene is TRBD1 (5 bases). Looked up from germline, CDR1 is KGHSH and CDR2 is LQKENI. V gave up 0 bases and J gave up 3 bases, with 11 bases separating them. The CDR3 has 15 amino acids. The CDR3 coding sequence is TGTGCCAGCTCACCACCCCTTGACAGACACTATGGCTACACCTTC. Translating it yields CASSPPLDRHYGYTF.

As to this clone: The sample has other DNA sequences that encode this CDR3 too. The J gene is TRBJ2-3, the V gene TRBV9; 12 positions match TRBD1. The germline CDR1 and CDR2 sequences are SGDLS and YYNGEE. The CDR3 contains 16 residues. V lost 1 base to trimming and J lost 3 bases; unmatched junction nucleotides: 3. Here the CDR3 DNA reads TGTGCCAGCAGCGTAAGGGGACAGGGGGCGACAGATACGCAGTATTTT. This sequence encodes CASSVRGQGATDTQYF.

The J gene is TRBJ1-2, the V gene TRBV6-2 or TRBV6-3; unclear D gene. Germline values: CDR1 MNHEY, CDR2 SVGEGT. V was trimmed by 0 bases and J by 2 bases, leaving 13 bases between them. The CDR3 has 16 residues. CDR3 DNA: TGTGCCAGCAGTTACTCGCGGAGAGGGCGGAACTATGGCTACACCTTC. It yields the protein CASSYSRRGRNYGYTF.